This T cell receptor (beta chain) originates from a study of OX40 agonist ivuxolimab in advanced cancers. As to this clone: Its antigen remains unidentified.

Assay: immunoSEQ multiplex PCR; the TCRdb copy retains only in-frame clones and omits some. Here the sample spans approximately 60,000 clones, roughly nine tenths being singletons. Study-level points and caveats: The antigens recognized by the expanded peripheral T cells, that is their antigen specificity, were not determined. Clonal expansion by week 6 occurred in CD4+ and CD8+ blood T cells (at 0.1 to 3.0 mg/kg). More expanded clones were found, on average, in CD8+ than in CD4+ T cells.

Germline V gene lookup returns CDR1 SGHAT and CDR2 FQNNGV. The CDR3 totals 16 residues. V lost 0 bases, J lost 2 bases, and 11 bases lay in between. The V call is TRBV11-2, the J call TRBJ2-1; possibly TRBD1 for D (6 bases). Sequences were derived from CD4+ or CD8+ T cells sorted from blood, sampled in a trial of the OX40 agonist ivuxolimab. The receptor comes from an adult with an advanced solid tumor such as melanoma, head and neck, liver or kidney cancer. The CDR3: CASSLEGQFPYNEQFF. The CDR3 DNA follows: TGTGCCAGCAGCTTAGAAGGACAGTTCCCCTACAATGAGCAGTTCTTC.